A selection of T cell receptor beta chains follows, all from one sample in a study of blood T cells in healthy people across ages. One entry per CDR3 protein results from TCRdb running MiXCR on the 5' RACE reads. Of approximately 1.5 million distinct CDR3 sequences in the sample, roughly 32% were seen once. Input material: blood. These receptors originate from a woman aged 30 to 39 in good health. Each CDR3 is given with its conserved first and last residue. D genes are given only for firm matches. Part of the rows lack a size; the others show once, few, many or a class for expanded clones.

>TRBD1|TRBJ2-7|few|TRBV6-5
TGTGCCAGCAGTTACTCGACTCTTACCCCGGGACAGCAACGCGAGCAGTACTTC
CASSYSTLTPGQQREQYF
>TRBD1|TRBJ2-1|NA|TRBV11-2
TGTGCCAGCAGCTTGGGACAGAGCACTTACAATGAGCAGTTCTTC
CASSLGQSTYNEQFF
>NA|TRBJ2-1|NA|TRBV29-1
TGCAGCGTGGGGCCTGAGCGAGGTACCGGGGAGCAGTTCTTC
CSVGPERGTGEQFF
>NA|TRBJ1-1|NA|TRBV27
TGTGCCAGCAAAGGAACAGTGAACACTGAAGCTTTCTTT
CASKGTVNTEAFF
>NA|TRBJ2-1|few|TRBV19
TGTGCCAGTAGTGCCCAAACAGGGGGCCTAGCGGGAAGGAATGAGCAGTTCTTC
CASSAQTGGLAGRNEQFF
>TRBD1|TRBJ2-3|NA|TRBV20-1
TGCATTGCCCTGGGACAGAGAAAAGATACGCAGTATTTT
CIALGQRKDTQYF
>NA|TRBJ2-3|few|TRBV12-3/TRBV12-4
TGTGCCAGCCTATCGGGGGTCCCCCCAAGGTCTGGAGATACGCAGTATTTT
CASLSGVPPRSGDTQYF
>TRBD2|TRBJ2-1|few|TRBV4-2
TGTGCCAGCAGCCAAGCAGGGCTAGCGGGGGGGCTGGGTGAGCAGTTCTTC
CASSQAGLAGGLGEQFF
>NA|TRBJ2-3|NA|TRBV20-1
TGCAGTGCTCCCCTGGGGGGGGGCCCCACAGATACGCAGTATTTT
CSAPLGGGPTDTQYF
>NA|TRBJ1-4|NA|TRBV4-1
TGCGCCACCTCAGACGGCTTGAGTGGAAAACTGTTTTTT
CATSDGLSGKLFF
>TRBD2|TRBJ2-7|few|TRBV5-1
TGCGCCAGCAGCTTGGGGACTAGCGGGCTGACGAACTACGAGCAGTACTTC
CASSLGTSGLTNYEQYF
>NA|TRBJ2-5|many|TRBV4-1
TGTGCCAGCAGCCCCCGGGGATCGGGACAAGAGACCCAGTACTTC
CASSPRGSGQETQYF
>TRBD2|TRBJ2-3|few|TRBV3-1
TGTGCCAGCAGCCAAGATCTCGGACTAGCGGACACAGATACGCAGTATTTT
CASSQDLGLADTDTQYF
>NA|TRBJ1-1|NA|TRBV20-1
TGCAGTGCTAGAGATCACGGAGAGAACACTGAAGCTTTCTTT
CSARDHGENTEAFF
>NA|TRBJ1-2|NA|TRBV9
TGTGCCAGCAGCGTAGCTACGAGGACAGACGGCTATGGCTACACCTTC
CASSVATRTDGYGYTF
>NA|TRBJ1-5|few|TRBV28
TGTGCCAGCAGCCCCCGGCAGGGTTCCTTCCAGCCCCAGCATTTT
CASSPRQGSFQPQHF
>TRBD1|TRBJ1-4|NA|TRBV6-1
TGTGCCAGCCAGACAGGGTCTAATGAAAAACTGTTTTTT
CASQTGSNEKLFF
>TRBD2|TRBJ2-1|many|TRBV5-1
TGCGCCAGCAGCTGGACACTAGCGGATGAGCAGTTCTTC
CASSWTLADEQFF
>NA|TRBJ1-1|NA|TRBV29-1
TGCAGCGTTGGAGTTGGGGCAGAAGCTTTCTTT
CSVGVGAEAFF
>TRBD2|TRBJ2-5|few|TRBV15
TGTGCCACCAGCAGAGAGCTAGCGGGGGGCGAGGAGACCCAGTACTTC
CATSRELAGGEETQYF
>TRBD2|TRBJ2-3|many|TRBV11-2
TGTGCCAGCAGCTGGCGCGGGGGGGCTAGCACAGATACGCAGTATTTT
CASSWRGGASTDTQYF
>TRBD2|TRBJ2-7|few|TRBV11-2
TGTGCCAGCAGCTGGGGCCTAGCGGAATCCTACGAGCAGTACTTC
CASSWGLAESYEQYF
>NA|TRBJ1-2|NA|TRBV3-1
TGTGCCAGCAGCCAAACTTCCGTTAGGAACTATGGCTACACCTTC
CASSQTSVRNYGYTF
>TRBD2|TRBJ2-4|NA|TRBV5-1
TGCGCCAGCAGCCCCTGGGGCGGGAGTGAGGCCAAAAACATTCAGTACTTC
CASSPWGGSEAKNIQYF
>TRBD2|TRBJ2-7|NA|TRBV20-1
TGCAGTGCTACTAGCGGGAGGGCCGAGCAGTACTTC
CSATSGRAEQYF
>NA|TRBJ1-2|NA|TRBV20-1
TGCAGTGCGAGTATGATAGGGAGGGATAACTATGGCTACACCTTC
CSASMIGRDNYGYTF
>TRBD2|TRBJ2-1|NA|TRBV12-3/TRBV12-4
TGTGCCAGCAGTCGAGCGGGAGTCCGCCAAGGCAATGAGCAGTTCTTC
CASSRAGVRQGNEQFF
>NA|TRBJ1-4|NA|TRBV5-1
TGCGCCAGCAGGATGGACAATGAAGGTGAAAAACTGTTTTTT
CASRMDNEGEKLFF
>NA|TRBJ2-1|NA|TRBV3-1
TGTGCCAGCAGTCCACTTGACCCGCCCTACAATGAGCAGTTCTTC
CASSPLDPPYNEQFF
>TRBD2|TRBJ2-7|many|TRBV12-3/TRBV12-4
TGTGCCAGCAGCCCCGGGAGGGGTGCTGATCTCGGGAGGTCCTACGAGCAGTACTTC
CASSPGRGADLGRSYEQYF
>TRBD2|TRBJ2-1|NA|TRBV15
TGTGCTACCAGCAGAGCGGGGGGTCCTCCTGGCAATGAGCAGTTCTTC
CATSRAGGPPGNEQFF
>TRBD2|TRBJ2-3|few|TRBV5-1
TGCGCCAGCAGCCCGATTAAGGGACTAGAAGGAGATACGCAGTATTTT
CASSPIKGLEGDTQYF
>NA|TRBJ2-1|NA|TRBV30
TGTGCCTGGGAGAGTGCCTCCTCCTACAATGAGCAGTTCTTC
CAWESASSYNEQFF
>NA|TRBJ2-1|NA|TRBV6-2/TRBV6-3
TGTGCCAGCAGTCGAAGGGCCATCCATGAGCAGTTCTTC
CASSRRAIHEQFF
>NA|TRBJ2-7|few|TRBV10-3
TGTGCCACCCGACAGTTTCCCTACGAGCAGTACTTC
CATRQFPYEQYF
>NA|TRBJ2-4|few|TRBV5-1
TGCGCCAGCAGCTTGGTACGAAAAAACATTCAGTACTTC
CASSLVRKNIQYF
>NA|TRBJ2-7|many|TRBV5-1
TGCGCCAGCCGTACTCGGTCCTGCGAGCAGTACTTC
CASRTRSCEQYF
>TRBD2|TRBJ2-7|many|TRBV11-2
TGTGCCAGCAGCCCTAAGCGGGGGGGCTACTCCTACGAGCAGTACTTC
CASSPKRGGYSYEQYF
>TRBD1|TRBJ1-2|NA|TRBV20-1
TGCAGTGCTAGAAAACCTACAGGGGGCGATGGCTACACCTTC
CSARKPTGGDGYTF
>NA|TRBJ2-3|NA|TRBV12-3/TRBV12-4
TGTGCCAGCCGTTGGGGAGCAGGCACAGATACGCAGTATTTT
CASRWGAGTDTQYF
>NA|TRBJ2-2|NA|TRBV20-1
TGCAGTGCTGACGACAGGAAAAACACCGGGGAGCTGTTTTTT
CSADDRKNTGELFF
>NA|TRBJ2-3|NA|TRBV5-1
TGCGCCAGCAGCCCACGTCAACCGGGCTTAAATACGCAGTATTTT
CASSPRQPGLNTQYF
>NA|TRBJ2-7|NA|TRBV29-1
TGCAGCGCCGAAGTCTCCGGTTCCTACGAGCAGTACTTC
CSAEVSGSYEQYF
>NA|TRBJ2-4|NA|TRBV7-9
TGTGCCAGCAGCTTAGACGATAACATTCAGTACTTC
CASSLDDNIQYF
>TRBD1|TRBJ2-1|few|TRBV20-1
TGCAGTGCTGGACAGGGTCGGCAGTTCTTC
CSAGQGRQFF
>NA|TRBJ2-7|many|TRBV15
TGTGCCACCAGCGACGGACTTGGGGAGCAGTACTTC
CATSDGLGEQYF
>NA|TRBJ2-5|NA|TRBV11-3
TGTGCCAGCAGTAGGACAGTGGGACCCCAAGAGACCCAGTACTTC
CASSRTVGPQETQYF
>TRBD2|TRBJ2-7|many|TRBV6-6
TGTGCCAGCAGTTACCGACTAGCGGGACTGAACGAGCAGTACTTC
CASSYRLAGLNEQYF
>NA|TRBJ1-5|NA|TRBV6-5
TGTGCCAGCCGGACCGCAGGGCCCGATCAGCCCCAGCATTTT
CASRTAGPDQPQHF
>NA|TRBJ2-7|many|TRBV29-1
TGCAGCGTTGTTAAACCGGGACACCCAGCAAGCTCCTACGAGCAGTACTTC
CSVVKPGHPASSYEQYF
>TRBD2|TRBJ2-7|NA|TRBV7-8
TGTGCCAGCAGCCCCCGCGGAGCGGGGGTTCAAGAGCAGTACTTC
CASSPRGAGVQEQYF